What follows describes a single T cell receptor (beta chain). What it binds is not known. V dropped 1 base and J dropped 7; count of bases not matched to a gene: 7. CDR1 is DFQATT and CDR2 is SNEGSKA in the germline V gene (reference sequence). The CDR3 covers 14 residues. Unique molecular identifier tags were affixed to discrete cDNA molecules. Each CDR3 protein gets one entry after TCRdb re-called the 5' RACE reads with MiXCR. The sample includes around 100,000 distinct CDR3 sequences, roughly 15% of them seen just once. This entry is derived from a study of early T cells in non-severe SARS-CoV-2 infection. In the study overall: RNA in bulk from unsorted whole blood was sequenced, and chains were unpaired.

Notes on the study in general: Private and CD4 specificities were missed by VDJdb matching, which favored anti-spike CD8 responses.

The sample comprised whole blood. This chain joins TRBV20-1 and TRBJ2-7; 10 positions agree with TRBD2. The sequence was obtained from an adult who was a healthcare worker with PCR-confirmed SARS-CoV-2 infection or an uninfected control (not recorded which). The CDR3 nucleotides read TGCAGTGCTAGAGGGCTAGCGGGAGCACAGGAGCAGTACTTC. Encoded protein: CSARGLAGAQEQYF.